Following are 22 T cell receptor beta chains from one sample sequenced in a study of regulatory T cells in long-lasting Graves disease. Both iRepertoire HTBI primers and Arm-PCR of CDR3 regions were used to build the TCR beta libraries. TCRdb passed the multiplex PCR reads through MiXCR, listing each CDR3 protein once. This repertoire shows about 440,000 distinct CDR3 sequences, about 16% found once; its top ten account for roughly a sixth. Specified time point: newly diagnosed GD, antithyroid drugs for less than 3 months. Following extraction of RNA from PBMCs, that RNA was used to make the TCR library. This same sample was also part of a study on T cells in Graves' hyperthyroidism and ophthalmopathy.

The sample in question was peripheral blood mononuclear cells (PBMCs), obtained at new diagnosis, from a patient treated with antithyroid drugs. Source of these receptors: a woman aged 30 to 39 with Graves disease.

This clonotype has a count of ten or more. The chain links TRBV20-1 to TRBJ2-3; the match to TRBD2 covers 10 bases. V shed 1 base, J shed 8 bases, and the junction held 9 bases outside the gene matches. CDR3 length: 15 residues. CDR1 and CDR2 from the germline V gene are DFQATT and SNEGSKA (reference sequence). The CDR3: CSARGGGTSDGTQYF. For the CDR3, the DNA is TGCAGTGCTAGAGGCGGAGGGACTAGCGACGGTACGCAGTATTTT.

This clonotype was seen ten or more times. V usage is TRBV27 and J usage is TRBJ1-1; D is ambiguous. The V gene's germline CDR1 is MNHEY and CDR2 SMNVEV (reference sequence). V dropped 2 bases and J dropped 1 base, with 11 bases sitting between them. The CDR3 contains 15 residues. CDR3 DNA sequence: TGTGCCAGCAGTTTACCTCATAACCCGAACACTGAAGCTTTCTTT. As protein: CASSLPHNPNTEAFF.

The sample holds a few counts of this clonotype. The J gene is TRBJ2-1, the V gene TRBV29-1; no definite D call. Trimming pared 4 bases from V and 6 bases from J, leaving 7 bases between. Germline V gene lookup returns CDR1 SQVTM and CDR2 ANQGSEA. The CDR3 is made up of 11 amino acids. CDR3 in DNA: TGCAGCGTTGTATTTCGCAATGAGCAGTTCTTC. Residues: CSVVFRNEQFF.

This clonotype was observed at least ten times. CDR3 bases: TGTGCCATCAGTGGACAGGCCTCAGCTAACTATGGCTACACCTTC. Amino acid sequence: CAISGQASANYGYTF. The rearrangement links TRBV10-3 to TRBJ1-2; TRBD1 might be the D (6 bases). This CDR3 is built from 15 residues. Germline CDR1 ENHRY, CDR2 SYGVKD. V was pared by 4 bases and J by 0 bases, with 12 bases between.

With regard to this clonotype: One base separates it from a far larger clone, so it is likely a read error. The chain has TRBV7-3 and TRBJ2-7, with a possible D match to TRBD1 (5 bases). Between the trimmed V and J ends, which lost 4 bases and 7 bases, there was a span of 14 bases. The CDR3 has 13 residues. Per germline, CDR1 SGHTA and CDR2 FQGTGA. The CDR3 loop is CASSSSRGNEQYF. The CDR3, as DNA: TGTGCCAGCAGCTCCTCAAGGGGCAATGAGCAGTACTTC.

Turning to this clonotype: Just one base apart from a much larger clone, this may be a read error. The chain carries TRBV5-6 and TRBJ2-5; 12 nucleotides line up with TRBD2. The V and J ends lost 1 base and 2 bases, in that order; junction bases with no gene match: 9. This CDR3 region has 18 residues. Germline V gives CDR1 SGHDT, CDR2 YYEEEE. The CDR3 DNA is TGTGCCAGCAGCTTGTGTCCTCGGACTAGCGGGGATCAAGAGACCCAGTACTTC. Encoded protein: CASSLCPRTSGDQETQYF.

This chain connects TRBV7-3 to TRBJ2-4; D is possibly TRBD2 (5 bases). The CDR3 has 14 residues. The V and J ends lost 1 base and 7 bases respectively, with 11 bases between them. Germline lookup yields CDR1 SGHTA and CDR2 FQGTGA. The CDR3 DNA reads as TGTGCCAGCAGCTTAATCGGAGGTTCGAACATTCAGTACTTC. This encodes CASSLIGGSNIQYF.

This chain's CDR3 is CATSSAPGQGKETQYF. The CDR3 DNA reads TGTGCCACCAGCAGCGCTCCGGGACAGGGGAAAGAGACCCAGTACTTC. V is TRBV15 and J is TRBJ2-5; TRBD1 aligns across 10 bases. Unmatched junction bases numbered 7, after V lost 3 bases and J lost 3 bases. The germline CDR1 and CDR2 sequences are LNHNV and YYDKDF (reference sequence). The CDR3 contains 16 residues.

This clonotype showed up many times. V gene TRBV12-3 or TRBV12-4 combines with J gene TRBJ2-7, with 11 bases fitting TRBD2. With V trimmed by 6 bases and J by 1 base, 5 bases remained unmatched. The CDR3 runs 15 residues. The DNA for the CDR3 is TGTGCCAGCAGACGCGGGACTAGCGGATCCTACGAGCAGTACTTC. Residues: CASRRGTSGSYEQYF.

Comment on this clonotype: This may come from a read error, since a much larger clone is one base off. The rearrangement uses TRBV7-9 and TRBJ2-1, with TRBD2 matching over 7 bases. The CDR3 covers 13 residues. The V segment lost 3 bases and the J segment 8 bases; nucleotides outside the gene matches: 4. Germline V gene lookup returns CDR1 SEHNR and CDR2 FQNEAQ (reference sequence). CDR3 loop: CASSFGGVDEQFF. The CDR3 nucleotides read TGTGCCAGCAGCTTTGGGGGGGTGGATGAGCAGTTCTTC.

Ten or more counts support this clonotype. The V and J genes are TRBV6-2 or TRBV6-3 and TRBJ2-7; D gene unclear. CDR1 and CDR2 (germline): MNHEY, SVGEGT. The length of the CDR3 is 11 residues. Trimming pared 0 bases from V and 5 bases from J, leaving 2 bases between. The CDR3 region has the DNA TGTGCCAGCAGTTACTCGAACGAGCAGTACTTC. The encoded protein is CASSYSNEQYF.

This clonotype was picked up many times. The chain carries TRBV2 and TRBJ1-1; maybe TRBD1 (5 bases). The germline gives CDR1 SNHLY, CDR2 FYNNEI. The CDR3 extends over 16 amino acids. V shed 5 bases and J shed 3 bases, with 19 bases lying between them. The CDR3 DNA follows: TGTGCCAGCAGTCCGGGACCCTTTTCCTTTGACACTGAAGCTTTCTTT. Its protein product is CASSPGPFSFDTEAFF.

The chain is built from TRBV14 and TRBJ2-7; 13 bases map to TRBD2. CDR1 is SGHDN and CDR2 is FVKESK in the germline V gene. The length of the CDR3 is 12 residues. The ends lost 1 base at V and 13 bases at J; junction bases unmatched: 1. CDR3 sequence reads: CASSQGTSGGYF. CDR3 nucleotides: TGTGCCAGCAGCCAAGGGACTAGCGGGGGATACTTC.

This clonotype turned up a few times. The rearrangement links TRBV7-9 to TRBJ1-2; D may be TRBD1 (5 bases). The V and J ends lost 3 bases and 1 base respectively, with 9 bases between them. This CDR3 is built from 14 residues. Germline V gives CDR1 SEHNR, CDR2 FQNEAQ (reference sequence). This CDR3 reads CASSLGQNNYGYTF. CDR3 sequence (DNA): TGTGCCAGCAGCTTGGGGCAGAATAACTATGGCTACACCTTC. The full variable domain, rest sourced from reference TRBV7-9 and TRBJ1-2, is DTGVSQNPRHKITKRGQNVTFRCDPISEHNRLYWYRQTLGQGPEFLTYFQNEAQLEKSRLLSDRFSAERPKGSFSTLEIQRTEQGDSAMYLCASSLGQNNYGYTFGSGTRLTVV.

The chain links TRBV6-1 to TRBJ2-5; D gene unclear. This CDR3 contains 11 residues. Per germline, CDR1 MNHNS and CDR2 SASEGT. V was cut by 10 bases and J by 5 bases, with 11 bases left in between. The CDR3 loop reads CATSTWETQYF. The CDR3 nucleotides read TGTGCCACCAGCACCTGGGAGACCCAGTACTTC.

This clonotype was recorded a few times. The rearrangement uses TRBV5-1 and TRBJ1-6, with D possibly TRBD1 on 6 matching bases. Germline CDR1 SGHRS, CDR2 YFSETQ. This CDR3 spans 14 amino acids. Trimming left V 2 bases short and J 9 bases short, with 12 bases between. In DNA form, the CDR3 reads TGCGCCAGCAGCTTAGCAGGGGTCGGTTCACCCCTCCACTTT. It encodes CASSLAGVGSPLHF. The complete variable domain, with remaining parts taken from reference TRBV5-1 and TRBJ1-6, reads KAGVTQTPRYLIKTRGQQVTLSCSPISGHRSVSWYQQTPGQGLQFLFEYFSETQRNKGNFPGRFSGRQFSNSRSEMNVSTLELGDSALYLCASSLAGVGSPLHFGNGTRLTVT.

This clonotype has just one count. This may stem from a read error, because a much larger clone lies one nucleotide away. V is TRBV11-2 and J is TRBJ2-1, with 8 positions matching TRBD2. This CDR3 comprises 16 residues. Germline CDR1 and CDR2: SGHAT and FQNNGV. The V segment lost 2 bases and the J segment 7 bases; nucleotides outside the gene matches: 10. The DNA for the CDR3 is TGTGCCAGCAGCTTAACTAGCGGTTCTGAACGGAATGAGCAGTTCTTC. This encodes CASSLTSGSERNEQFF.

The sample holds many counts of this clonotype. This chain links TRBV3-1 with TRBJ2-7; weak D call: TRBD2 (5 bases). The CDR3 covers 15 residues. Per germline, CDR1 LGHDT and CDR2 YNNKEL (reference sequence). Trimming pared 1 base from V and 1 base from J, leaving 11 bases between. CDR3: CASSQAPIASYEQYF. CDR3 nucleotides: TGTGCCAGCAGCCAAGCCCCCATAGCGTCCTACGAGCAGTACTTC.

The chain carries TRBV13 and TRBJ1-3; TRBD1 aligns across 7 bases. Germline loops: CDR1 PRHDT, CDR2 FYEKMQ (reference sequence). The CDR3 consists of 16 residues. Trimming cost V 5 bases and J 0 bases; bases outside gene matches: 7. The CDR3 sequence is CASSRGGQHSGNTIYF. CDR3 nucleotides: TGTGCCAGCAGCCGAGGGGGACAGCACTCTGGAAACACCATATATTTT.

This clonotype showed up many times. CDR3 loop: CASRKTSGSSYEQYF. CDR3 in DNA: TGTGCCAGCAGAAAGACTAGCGGGAGCTCCTACGAGCAGTACTTC. This chain joins TRBV28 and TRBJ2-7; 12 positions match TRBD2. V was clipped by 6 bases and J by 0 bases; unmatched bases: 3. This CDR3 has 15 residues. Germline-derived CDR1 and CDR2 are MDHEN and SYDVKM.

In this sample, this clonotype turned up many times. This rearrangement joins TRBV27 to TRBJ2-1, with TRBD2 matching 7 bases. CDR3 size: 14 residues. The junction had 3 bases not matched to a gene; V was cut back by 3 bases and J by 4 bases. Germline CDR1 reads MNHEY; CDR2 reads SMNVEV (reference sequence). In DNA, the CDR3 is TGTGCCAGCAGTTTTGGGAGGGCGTACAATGAGCAGTTCTTC. This codes for CASSFGRAYNEQFF.

This clonotype was counted at least ten times. The V and J genes are TRBV20-1 and TRBJ2-7; 7 bases map to TRBD2. The germline CDR1 and CDR2 sequences are DFQATT and SNEGSKA (reference sequence). This CDR3 comprises 13 residues. With V trimmed by 4 bases and J by 2 bases, 5 bases remained unmatched. The CDR3 here is CSATNGRTYEQYF. The CDR3 nucleotides are TGCAGTGCTACGAACGGGAGGACCTACGAGCAGTACTTC.